This TCR beta chain was identified in a study of T cell changes during pregnancy in multiple sclerosis. Assay used: immunoSEQ multiplex PCR; TCRdb lists only in-frame clones, some missing. Of tens of thousands of clones in the sample, roughly nine tenths are singletons; the top ten hold roughly 3.5%. This specimen consisted of PBMCs, obtained in the first trimester of pregnancy. This sequence originates from a female donor in good health, serving as a control in a pregnancy study. Some clones in this sample may be carry-over from other donors' samples.

CDR3 nucleotides: TGTGCCAGCAGTTTCGGACAGGGCAGGGAAGCTTTCTTT. Its translation is CASSFGQGREAFF. The V call is TRBV28, the J call TRBJ1-1; 8 bases are a match to TRBD1. After removal of 3 bases from V and 8 bases from J, the junction contained 5 bases not matched to a gene. Germline V gene data show CDR1 as MDHEN and CDR2 as SYDVKM. The CDR3 totals 13 residues.